The clone carrying this T cell receptor (beta chain) was observed a few times. This sample stems from a study of blood T cell repertoires in COVID-19. Here immunoSEQ multiplex PCR was the method, and the copy in TCRdb shows in-frame clones only, minus some. The sample carries approximately 310,000 clones, approximately 85% recorded once. The V and J ends lost 2 bases and 1 base respectively, with 6 bases between them. CDR1 SGHTS and CDR2 YDEGEE come from the germline V gene. This CDR3 has 13 residues. Sequencing used PBMCs or T cells enriched from blood (not recorded which). The chain uses TRBV5-8 and TRBJ1-2; no definite D call. This receptor was obtained from a man aged 25-45 years who had recovered from COVID-19. The CDR3 DNA is TGTGCCAGCAGCTTACAGAATAACTATGGCTACACCTTC. This encodes CASSLQNNYGYTF. Filled out from reference TRBV5-8 and TRBJ1-2, the complete variable domain reads EAGVTQSPTHLIKTRGQQATLRCSPISGHTSVYWYQQALGLGLQFLLWYDEGEERNRGNFPPRFSGRQFPNYSSELNVNALELEDSALYLCASSLQNNYGYTFGSGTRLTVV.